The clone carrying this TCR beta chain has more than one count but fewer than ten. What it binds is not known. This sample was taken from a study of CD8 T cells in ankylosing spondylitis. General study points: Existing reports had already noted some motif variants in reactive arthritis synovial fluid and blood.

The CDR3 contains 12 residues. Germline trimming cut 5 bases from V and 8 bases from J; bases unmatched to any gene: 6. TCRdb redid the calling of the 5' RACE reads with MiXCR, one entry per CDR3 protein. Of 300,000 to 400,000 distinct CDR3 sequences listed, 11% are singletons. The sample was blood, either unsorted or a sorted T cell fraction (not recorded which). This sequence originates from a female donor with ankylosing spondylitis or in good health (not recorded which). The chain uses TRBV12-3 or TRBV12-4 and TRBJ2-7; 7 bases fit TRBD1. This CDR3 reads CASSPRGSKQYF. DNA for the CDR3: TGTGCCAGCAGTCCCAGGGGGAGCAAGCAGTACTTC.